The 19 T cell receptor beta chains below all came from one sample that was sequenced in a study of Ad26.COV2.S vaccination and SARS-CoV-2 variants. Produced via immunoSEQ multiplex PCR; TCRdb's table is partial and in-frame only. The sample lists roughly 350,000 clones, 75% to 90% occurring once. Sample treatment: 19 received Ad26.COV2.S at low or high dose, single or two shots; about 5 received placebo; per-sample allocation not given. The samples date from day 63 after the first vaccine or placebo injection. The sample was peripheral blood, taken in a trial of Ad26.COV2.S vaccine versus placebo. These receptors originate from a person aged 18-60 years who received the Ad26.COV2.S COVID-19 vaccine or a placebo.

The chain is built from TRBV2 and TRBJ1-5; D not certain. CDR3 length: 15 residues. Germline assignment: CDR1 SNHLY and CDR2 FYNNEI. The V end was cut by 4 bases, the J end by 0 bases, with 10 bases between. The chain's CDR3 is CASSGTRISNQPQHF. CDR3 DNA sequence: TGTGCCAGCAGTGGGACCCGGATTAGCAATCAGCCCCAGCATTTT.

V is TRBV5-1 and J is TRBJ1-1; 7 bases match TRBD1. This CDR3 is 15 amino acids long. The V and J ends lost 3 bases and 1 base, in that order; junction bases with no gene match: 6. Germline V gene data show CDR1 as SGHRS and CDR2 as YFSETQ. The CDR3 DNA is TGCGCCAGCAGCTCTCCCGGGACAGAGAACACTGAAGCTTTCTTT. This codes for CASSSPGTENTEAFF.

The chain combines TRBV9 with TRBJ1-1; 7 bases line up with TRBD1. Germline CDR1 is SGDLS and CDR2 is YYNGEE. V gave up 3 bases and J gave up 3 bases; unmatched junction bases: 5. The CDR3 runs to 14 residues. CDR3 coding DNA: TGTGCCAGCAGCGCATCCCAGGGGGACACTGAAGCTTTCTTT. It translates to CASSASQGDTEAFF.

The chain employs TRBV7-2 and TRBJ2-5, with D tentatively TRBD2 (6 bases). Germline V gives CDR1 SGHTA, CDR2 FQGNSA. Trimming stripped 0 bases from V and 1 base from J, with 9 bases between. This CDR3 has 15 residues. The CDR3 here is CASSLAGGIQETQYF. The CDR3 nucleotides are TGTGCCAGCAGCTTAGCAGGAGGGATCCAAGAGACCCAGTACTTC.

This clone was seen a single time. V is TRBV11-3 and J is TRBJ2-1; D may be TRBD1 (5 bases). Germline V gene sequence: CDR1 SGHNT, CDR2 YENEEA. Trimming stripped 3 bases from V and 1 base from J, with 7 bases between. The CDR3 loop spans 14 amino acids. CDR3 sequence (DNA): TGTGCCAGCAGCTTCCAGGGTTCCTACAATGAGCAGTTCTTC. This codes for CASSFQGSYNEQFF.

The DNA of the CDR3 is TGCGCCAGCAGCCACAACTCCCAGCCCATCTATGGCTACACCTTC. Translating gives CASSHNSQPIYGYTF. The rearrangement uses TRBV4-3 and TRBJ1-2; D gene ambiguous. Looked up from germline, CDR1 is LGHNA and CDR2 is YSLEER. The CDR3 covers 15 residues. Deletions cut 3 bases from V and 4 bases from J, with 15 bases between.

The CDR3 nucleotides are TGTGCCAGCAGCTTAGCAGGGGGGGCAGGGGAGACCCAGTACTTC. Encoded protein: CASSLAGGAGETQYF. The chain carries TRBV7-6 and TRBJ2-5, with a possible D match to TRBD2 (7 bases). CDR3 length: 15 residues. CDR1 and CDR2 (germline): SGHVS, FNYEAQ. V gave up 0 bases and J gave up 5 bases, with 13 bases separating them.

This chain connects TRBV19 to TRBJ1-5; D is possibly TRBD1 (6 bases). CDR1 is LNHDA, CDR2 SQIVND, per germline (reference sequence). Trimming removed 7 bases at V and 4 bases at J, with 11 bases between. The CDR3 extends over 13 amino acids. CDR3 residues: CASKGDRNQPQHF. In DNA, the CDR3 is TGTGCCAGTAAGGGGGACCGAAATCAGCCCCAGCATTTT.

This chain joins TRBV5-1 and TRBJ2-2; tentatively, D is TRBD1 (5 bases). Germline assignment: CDR1 SGHRS and CDR2 YFSETQ. Trimming shortened V by 0 bases and J by 0 bases, and 6 bases separated the two germline ends. CDR3 length: 15 amino acids. As DNA, the CDR3 is TGCGCCAGCAGCTTGGGACAGTCGAACACCGGGGAGCTGTTTTTT. This encodes CASSLGQSNTGELFF.

The V and J genes are TRBV12-3 or TRBV12-4 and TRBJ1-5; D gene uncertain. With 1 base removed from V and 7 bases from J, the gap between germline ends came to 5 bases. The CDR3 length is 12 residues. CDR3 residues: CASSLVGQPQHF. DNA of the CDR3: TGTGCCAGCAGTTTAGTGGGCCAGCCCCAGCATTTT.

V is TRBV7-2 and J is TRBJ2-1; 10 bases map to TRBD2. CDR1 and CDR2 from the germline V gene are SGHTA and FQGNSA. V shed 5 bases, J shed 0 bases, and the junction held 1 base outside the gene matches. The CDR3 consists of 15 residues. The CDR3 region is CASSASGSSYNEQFF. Here the CDR3 DNA reads TGTGCCAGCAGCGCTAGCGGGAGCTCCTACAATGAGCAGTTCTTC.

The chain employs TRBV5-1 and TRBJ2-7, with TRBD2 matching over 11 bases. V was pared by 3 bases and J by 2 bases, with 7 bases of the junction left unmatched. Germline lookup yields CDR1 SGHRS and CDR2 YFSETQ. The CDR3 has 16 residues. As DNA, the CDR3 is TGCGCCAGCAGCTCAGCTAGCGGGGGGTTAACCTACGAGCAGTACTTC. Translation gives CASSSASGGLTYEQYF.

This rearrangement joins TRBV28 to TRBJ1-2; unclear D gene. Germline CDR1 reads MDHEN; CDR2 reads SYDVKM. The CDR3 loop spans 11 amino acids. Between the trimmed V and J ends, which lost 8 bases and 4 bases, there was a span of 8 bases. The CDR3 sequence: CASALGYGYTF. The CDR3, as DNA: TGTGCCAGCGCCTTGGGCTATGGCTACACCTTC.

This clone was seen a single time. This sequence joins TRBV4-3 and TRBJ1-2; D is unresolved. Germline V gene sequence: CDR1 LGHNA, CDR2 YSLEER. V lost 0 bases, J lost 2 bases, and 13 bases lay in between. The CDR3 is 16 residues long. The chain's CDR3 is CASSQDIARINYGYTF. The CDR3 bases are TGCGCCAGCAGCCAAGATATAGCCCGGATAAACTATGGCTACACCTTC.

The V and J genes are TRBV28 and TRBJ1-1; no firm D call. Trimming cost V 4 bases and J 10 bases, with 13 bases left between them. Germline CDR1 reads MDHEN; CDR2 reads SYDVKM. The CDR3 is 12 residues long. As DNA, the CDR3 is TGTGCCAGCAGTTCAGTGCCCGCTACAGCTTTCTTT. It yields the protein CASSSVPATAFF.

This sequence joins TRBV19 and TRBJ1-2; 8 bases map to TRBD1. The CDR3 loop spans 15 amino acids. Germline V gives CDR1 LNHDA, CDR2 SQIVND (reference sequence). The V and J ends lost 3 bases and 4 bases, in that order; junction bases with no gene match: 7. CDR3: CASSILGQAGYGYTF. The DNA of the CDR3 is TGTGCCAGTAGTATCCTGGGACAGGCCGGCTATGGCTACACCTTC.

V gene TRBV11-3 combines with J gene TRBJ2-7; D unclear. The CDR3 sequence is 13 residues long. The ends were cut back, 4 bases at V and 7 bases at J, with 14 bases in the middle. From germline, CDR1 is SGHNT and CDR2 YENEEA. The CDR3 nucleotides read TGTGCCAGCAGCTCCGGCACAGCGCGTGAGCAGTACTTC. Amino acid sequence: CASSSGTAREQYF.

This clone showed up just once. V and J are TRBV9 and TRBJ2-3; possibly TRBD1 for D (5 bases). This CDR3 is 14 amino acids long. Trimming took 0 bases from V and 2 from J, leaving 7 bases between them. The germline V gene encodes CDR1 SGDLS and CDR2 YYNGEE. In nucleotides, the CDR3 is TGTGCCAGCAGCGTAGACAGGACCACAGATACGCAGTATTTT. Protein product: CASSVDRTTDTQYF.

This sequence joins TRBV20-1 and TRBJ2-7; D uncertain. CDR3 length: 11 residues. V gave up 6 bases and J gave up 7 bases, with 13 bases separating them. The V gene's germline CDR1 is DFQATT and CDR2 SNEGSKA (reference sequence). The CDR3 DNA sequence: TGCAGTGCCGACGACGCCCTTGAGCAGTACTTC. It yields the protein CSADDALEQYF.